This T cell receptor beta chain emerged from a study of blood T cell repertoires in COVID-19. Overall study context: Material from acute and convalescent COVID-19 was sourced from the United States, Italy and Spain. The cDNA or gDNA used as material had been derived from T cells, B-cell-depleted T cells, or PBMCs.

This CDR3 contains 17 residues. Germline V CDR1 and CDR2: PRHDT, FYEKMQ (reference sequence). The V and J ends lost 0 bases and 3 bases respectively, with 14 bases between them. In the authors' workflow: Nucleated cell number was recorded as an estimate derived from reference gene primer amplification. Clones were read by immunoSEQ multiplex PCR, and TCRdb kept only the in-frame ones, dropping some. V and J calls and clone size are given by that table; D and trimming were obtained from the DNA. The table has roughly 150,000 clones, 70% to 80% seen once. The Seattle patients joined while their infection was active and were tracked longitudinally afterward.

The source is a woman in her sixties or seventies with COVID-19, enrolled during active disease. The source material was peripheral blood. The chain is built from TRBV13 and TRBJ2-2, with D maybe TRBD1 (6 bases). This CDR3 reads CASSLGLGGRDTGELFF. CDR3 bases: TGTGCCAGCAGCTTAGGCCTAGGGGGACGGGACACCGGGGAGCTGTTTTTT.